The subject of this entry is one TCR beta chain. This specimen belongs to a study of tumor-infiltrating lymphocytes in primary liver carcinoma. The CDR3 has 13 amino acids. V shed 10 bases and J shed 8 bases, with 20 bases lying between them. CDR1 and CDR2 (germline): MDHEN, SYDVKM. Reverse transcription of about 0.5 ug total RNA with a constant-region primer produced TCR beta cDNA. Employing slightly modified ARM-PCR, three nested multiplex PCR rounds were run, and these gave rise to the TCR beta libraries. A C-beta reverse primer was combined with TRBV1-TRBV30 forward primers in the first two PCR rounds, and each round had roughly 11 cycles. Each CDR3 protein gets one entry after TCRdb re-called the multiplex PCR reads with MiXCR. Of approximately 320,000 distinct CDR3 sequences in the sample, 50% to 75% were seen once. For blood RNA, unsorted whole blood served as the source, and germline DNA was extracted too.

The receptor's source is a woman aged 25 to 39 with primary liver carcinoma and hepatitis B virus infection. Sequencing was done on a sample of peripheral blood. The chain has TRBV28 and TRBJ1-2; unclear D gene. The CDR3 reads CATGSQRGRGYTF. In DNA, the CDR3 is TGTGCCACCGGATCTCAACGTGGTCGCGGCTACACCTTC.